The T cell receptor beta chain described here comes from a study of a mutant IDH1 vaccine in newly diagnosed glioma. TCRdb's copy holds only in-frame clones and misses some; the assay was immunoSEQ multiplex PCR. The sample lists 58,000 or so clones, about four fifths seen once, with around 3.5% in the top ten. The time point here: week 47, end of study. Doses of 300 ug of mutant IDH1 20-mer peptide were given with topical imiquimod. The CDR3 is made up of 13 amino acids. V dropped 0 bases and J dropped 7 bases, with 10 bases sitting between them. Looked up from germline, CDR1 is GTSNPN and CDR2 is SVGIG (reference sequence). A remark on this clone: What it binds is unknown.

The material sequenced was PBMCs, taken from a glioma patient whose treatment included an IDH1 peptide vaccine. The J gene is TRBJ1-5, the V gene TRBV30, with D possibly matching TRBD1 (6 bases). The sequence was collected from a woman aged 45 to 65 with glioma. The CDR3 sequence: CAWSVQGRQPQHF. The CDR3 DNA reads as TGTGCCTGGAGTGTACAGGGTAGGCAGCCCCAGCATTTT. Filled out from reference TRBV30 and TRBJ1-5, the complete variable domain reads SQTIHQWPATLVQPVGSPLSLECTVEGTSNPNLYWYRQAAGRGLQLLFYSVGIGQISSEVPQNLSASRPQDRQFILSSKKLLLSDSGFYLCAWSVQGRQPQHFGDGTRLSIL.